Below, one TCR beta chain is given with its context. The CDR3 length is 12 residues. Germline V gene sequence: CDR1 KGHDR, CDR2 SFDVKD. The V gene lost 4 bases and the J gene lost 5 bases, with 4 bases spanning the gap. The sample belongs to a study of blood T cell repertoires in COVID-19. Study-level information: Sites across the United States, Italy and Spain contributed samples from acute and convalescent COVID-19. The analysed material was cDNA or gDNA that came from T cells, B-cell-depleted T cells, or PBMCs.

In the study's own analysis: Amplification with reference gene primers provided the estimates of nucleated cell counts. Assay used: immunoSEQ multiplex PCR; TCRdb lists only in-frame clones, some missing. From that table come the V and J calls and clone size; the DNA was used to work out D and trimming. In the table there are 250,000 to 350,000 clones, around 89% of which are singletons. Source material: peripheral blood. The rearrangement joins TRBV24-1 to TRBJ2-2; D is uncertain. The origin of this receptor is a man in his thirties or forties with acute or convalescent COVID-19. In DNA, the CDR3 is TGTGCCACCAGTGACGGTACCGGGGAGCTGTTTTTT. Protein product: CATSDGTGELFF.